The T cell receptor beta chain described here comes from a study of blood T cell repertoires in COVID-19. Study context: PBMCs, B-cell-depleted T cells, or T cells provided the cDNA or gDNA that made up the material.

Profiling relied on immunoSEQ multiplex PCR, and the TCRdb table lists in-frame clones only, not all of them. The sample carries over 150,000 clones, more than 60% recorded once. The CDR3 consists of 11 residues. In germline, CDR1 is KGHDR, CDR2 SFDVKD. Trimming took 5 bases from V and 10 from J; bases not matched to a gene: 1. The sequence was collected from a man aged 65-85 years with acute or convalescent COVID-19. The sample consisted of peripheral blood. This chain connects TRBV24-1 to TRBJ2-1; TRBD2 aligns across 7 bases. The DNA for the CDR3 is TGTGCCACCAGTGGGGGGGGAGAGCAGTTCTTC. This codes for CATSGGGEQFF.